The clone carrying this T cell receptor (beta chain) came up once. Antigen: not known. Sequencing used immunoSEQ multiplex PCR; TCRdb keeps in-frame clones, though not all of them. Among fewer than 40,000 clones listed, 82% were seen once. These data come from a study of vaccination effects on CD4 cells after COVID-19. ViraFEST expansion of antigen-specific CD4+ T cells with viral peptide pools preceded sequencing. Following 10 days of culture, CD4+ T cells were isolated. Either the mRNA-1273 or the BNT162b2 vaccine was given to participants as two doses. The sample here was CD4+ T cells from PBMCs cultured with HCoV-NL63 spike peptides, taken after COVID-19 vaccination. This TCR was recovered from a human donor who received a COVID-19 vaccine. Some clones in this sample may be carry-over from other donors' samples.

CDR3 bases: TGTGCCAGCAGCTTAAGAGCTAGCGGGGGGGGGAATACGCAGTATTTT. It translates to CASSLRASGGGNTQYF. The chain recombines TRBV7-2 with TRBJ2-3; 12 bases are a match to TRBD2. This CDR3 is 16 amino acids long. CDR1 is SGHTA and CDR2 is FQGNSA in the germline V gene. V lost 2 bases to trimming and J lost 7 bases; unmatched junction nucleotides: 7. Full variable domain (remainder filled in from reference TRBV7-2 and TRBJ2-3): GAGVSQSPSNKVTEKGKDVELRCDPISGHTALYWYRQSLGQGLEFLIYFQGNSAPDKSGLPSDRFSAERTGGSVSTLTIQRTQQEDSAVYLCASSLRASGGGNTQYFGPGTRLTVL.